A single sample is the source of the 30 T cell receptor beta chains below, sequenced in a study of graft-versus-host responses after intestinal transplantation. The method was immunoSEQ multiplex PCR; TCRdb's version includes in-frame clones alone and lacks a portion of them. The repertoire includes tens of thousands of clones, about 90% of them detected once, and roughly 2.7% sits in the top ten. The sample here was PBMCs, taken roughly 120 days after intestinal transplantation. The receptors originated from a human patient who received an intestinal transplant, so some T cells may come from the graft donor.

V usage is TRBV28 and J usage is TRBJ1-5; the match to TRBD1 covers 8 bases. The ends lost 7 bases at V and 0 bases at J; junction bases unmatched: 8. Germline lookup yields CDR1 MDHEN and CDR2 SYDVKM. CDR3 length equals 16 residues. The CDR3 region has the DNA TGTGCCAGCAACCACGGGACAGGCAATAGCAATCAGCCCCAGCATTTT. It yields the protein CASNHGTGNSNQPQHF.

This clone has just one count. The chain links TRBV9 to TRBJ2-7; D not certain. Germline V gene data show CDR1 as SGDLS and CDR2 as YYNGEE. Trimming shortened V by 0 bases and J by 0 bases, and 4 bases separated the two germline ends. There are 13 residues in the CDR3. CDR3 loop: CASSVGDSYEQYF. CDR3 in DNA: TGTGCCAGCAGCGTAGGGGACTCCTACGAGCAGTACTTC.

This clone was picked up a small number of times. This sequence joins TRBV6-5 and TRBJ1-4; 7 bases are shared with TRBD1. J was trimmed by 8 bases and V by 6 bases; bases with no gene match: 9. The CDR3 is 14 amino acids. Germline V gives CDR1 MNHEY, CDR2 SVGAGI. The CDR3 DNA reads as TGTGCCAGCAGAACCGGGACAGCTATAGAAAAACTGTTTTTT. Its translation is CASRTGTAIEKLFF.

This chain connects TRBV6-5 to TRBJ1-1; TRBD1 aligns across 7 bases. The CDR3 is made up of 14 amino acids. CDR1 is MNHEY, CDR2 SVGAGI, per germline. J gave up 3 bases and V 2 bases, and 3 bases lay outside the gene matches. In nucleotides, the CDR3 is TGTGCCAGCAGTTACCCGGGACAGTACACTGAAGCTTTCTTT. Amino acids: CASSYPGQYTEAFF.

The chain has TRBV5-5 and TRBJ2-7; D gene uncertain. The length of the CDR3 is 11 residues. V was shortened by 4 bases and J by 3 bases, with 5 bases between the two germline ends. Germline-derived CDR1 and CDR2 are SGHKS and YYEKEE (reference sequence). The CDR3: CASSPGYEQYF. The CDR3, as DNA: TGTGCCAGCAGCCCCGGCTACGAGCAGTACTTC.

The J gene is TRBJ2-1, the V gene TRBV11-1; D not resolved. Between the trimmed V and J ends, which lost 4 bases and 3 bases, there was a span of 1 base. The CDR3 is 11 amino acids. Germline CDR1 and CDR2: SGHAT and FQDESV (reference sequence). The CDR3 DNA reads TGTGCCAGCAGCTACTACAATGAGCAGTTCTTC. Its translation is CASSYYNEQFF.

The gene calls are TRBV27 and TRBJ1-6, with D maybe TRBD1 (6 bases). Germline lookup yields CDR1 MNHEY and CDR2 SMNVEV (reference sequence). The ends were cut back, 0 bases at V and 12 bases at J, with 12 bases in the middle. There are 14 residues in the CDR3. CDR3 residues: CASSLSQGNVPLHF. The CDR3 DNA sequence: TGTGCCAGCAGTTTATCGCAGGGGAATGTACCCCTCCACTTT.

The sample holds one count of this clone. This sequence joins TRBV5-1 and TRBJ2-7; TRBD2 matches at 12 bases. Trimming cost V 2 bases and J 5 bases; bases outside gene matches: 2. This CDR3 has 14 residues. Germline values: CDR1 SGHRS, CDR2 YFSETQ. The CDR3 region is CASSFGLAGNEQYF. CDR3 DNA sequence: TGCGCCAGCAGCTTCGGACTAGCGGGGAACGAGCAGTACTTC.

The J gene is TRBJ2-7, the V gene TRBV7-6; 9 bases agree with TRBD1. V lost 4 bases and J lost 5; bases outside the gene matches: 6. In germline, CDR1 is SGHVS, CDR2 FNYEAQ. CDR3 length: 14 amino acids. The CDR3 DNA is TGTGCCAGCAGCTCGGGACAGGGCAAAAACGAGCAGTACTTC. It yields the protein CASSSGQGKNEQYF.

The CDR3 reads CASRTSGVYNEQFF. The CDR3 DNA follows: TGTGCCAGCAGGACTAGCGGGGTGTACAATGAGCAGTTCTTC. V usage is TRBV21-1 and J usage is TRBJ2-1; the table's D call, TRBD2, has no DNA check behind it. TRBV21-1 is annotated as a pseudogene. The CDR3 length is 14 residues.

V gene TRBV28 combines with J gene TRBJ1-6, with 8 bases fitting TRBD1. The germline CDR1 and CDR2 sequences are MDHEN and SYDVKM. CDR3 length: 15 amino acids. V lost 2 bases to trimming and J lost 3 bases; unmatched junction nucleotides: 0. The CDR3 is CASSLTGGYNSPLHF. In nucleotides, the CDR3 is TGTGCCAGCAGTTTAACAGGGGGCTATAATTCACCCCTCCACTTT.

The rearrangement links TRBV5-1 to TRBJ2-1; 8 positions agree with TRBD2. The V gene end was trimmed by 4 bases and the J gene end by 2 bases; junction bases not matched to a gene: 5. CDR3 length: 15 residues. Germline CDR1 reads SGHRS; CDR2 reads YFSETQ. CDR3 in DNA: TGCGCCAGCAGCCCTAATAGCGGGACCTACAATGAGCAGTTCTTC. It translates to CASSPNSGTYNEQFF.

This chain links TRBV29-1 with TRBJ2-2, with D perhaps assigned TRBD1 or TRBD2 (5 bases each). CDR3 length: 13 residues. V lost 3 bases to trimming and J lost 3 bases, with 8 bases between them. CDR1 is SQVTM, CDR2 ANQGSEA, per germline. The chain's CDR3 is CSVEGEYTGELFF. CDR3 nucleotide sequence: TGCAGCGTTGAGGGGGAGTACACCGGGGAGCTGTTTTTT.

The CDR3 DNA reads as TGTGCCAGCAGCTTAGTTGGGCAGACCCGCGATGAGCAGTTCTTC. Its protein is CASSLVGQTRDEQFF. V usage is TRBV7-9 and J usage is TRBJ2-1; D ambiguous. The CDR3 is made up of 15 amino acids. Germline CDR1 is SEHNR and CDR2 is FQNEAQ (reference sequence). The germline V and J ends were trimmed by 1 base and 8 bases, with 15 bases remaining between them.

In its sample, this clone was seen once. The chain couples TRBV6-6 to TRBJ1-3, with a tentative D call TRBD1 (5 bases). With 5 bases removed from V and 0 bases from J, the gap between germline ends came to 14 bases. CDR1 and CDR2 (germline): MNHNY, SVGAGI (reference sequence). This CDR3 has 16 amino acids. The CDR3 nucleotides read TGTGCCAGCAGTCATCAGGGAAACCCCTCTGGAAACACCATATATTTT. It is translated as CASSHQGNPSGNTIYF.

The chain is built from TRBV19 and TRBJ1-3; D call uncertain. CDR3 size: 17 residues. The V gene lost 5 bases and the J gene lost 0 bases, with 17 bases spanning the gap. Germline values: CDR1 LNHDA, CDR2 SQIVND (reference sequence). For the CDR3, the DNA is TGTGCCAGTAGTCCGTCGAGGGCCCTACTCTCTGGAAACACCATATATTTT. It is translated as CASSPSRALLSGNTIYF.

The J gene is TRBJ1-3, the V gene TRBV4-1, with D uncertain. The V and J ends lost 0 bases and 4 bases respectively, with 10 bases between them. There are 15 residues in the CDR3. In germline, CDR1 is MGHRA, CDR2 YSYEKL. CDR3 DNA sequence: TGCGCCAGCAGCCAAGATCAAGGACTCGGAAACACCATATATTTT. Protein sequence: CASSQDQGLGNTIYF.

This clone turned up a few times. This chain links TRBV19 with TRBJ1-3; D ambiguous. V was clipped by 5 bases and J by 0 bases, with 8 bases between them. Germline CDR1 LNHDA, CDR2 SQIVND (reference sequence). This CDR3 has 14 residues. The CDR3 bases are TGTGCCAGTAGTGGAAGTAACTCTGGAAACACCATATATTTT. This gives the protein CASSGSNSGNTIYF. Full variable domain (outside the CDR3, taken from reference TRBV19 and TRBJ1-3): DGGITQSPKYLFRKEGQNVTLSCEQNLNHDAMYWYRQDPGQGLRLIYYSQIVNDFQKGDIAEGYSVSREKKESFPLTVTSAQKNPTAFYLCASSGSNSGNTIYFGEGSWLTVV.

The chain is built from TRBV19 and TRBJ2-7; D perhaps matches TRBD2 (6 bases). This CDR3 spans 16 amino acids. V gave up 4 bases and J gave up 3 bases, with 19 bases separating them. The V gene's germline CDR1 is LNHDA and CDR2 SQIVND (reference sequence). For the CDR3, the DNA is TGTGCCAGTAGTAGGGCTCACGATAGCGGTTACTACGAGCAGTACTTC. Encoded protein: CASSRAHDSGYYEQYF.

The J gene is TRBJ1-2, the V gene TRBV19, with D tentatively TRBD1 (5 bases). CDR1 is LNHDA, CDR2 SQIVND, per germline (reference sequence). V was shortened by 5 bases and J by 5 bases, with 18 bases between the two germline ends. The CDR3 extends over 15 amino acids. The CDR3 DNA is TGTGCCAGTAGTGGTCCCACAGGATGGGGATATGGCTACACCTTC. This codes for CASSGPTGWGYGYTF.

The CDR3 coding sequence is TGTGCCAGCAGTCGAGGGGGGCATGAAGAGACCCAGTACTTC. Amino acid sequence: CASSRGGHEETQYF. J is TRBJ2-5 and V is TRBV2; tentatively, D is TRBD1 or TRBD2 (6 bases each). This CDR3 spans 14 amino acids. V lost 5 bases and J lost 3, with 13 bases in between. The germline V gene has CDR1 SNHLY and CDR2 FYNNEI.

V gene TRBV28 combines with J gene TRBJ1-2; D is uncertain. The V end lost 6 bases, the J end lost 1 base, and 12 bases lay between the germline ends. CDR1 MDHEN and CDR2 SYDVKM come from the germline V gene. This CDR3 comprises 14 residues. In DNA, the CDR3 is TGTGCCAGCAGCCTCTCAGCTATTAACTATGGCTACACCTTC. Translating gives CASSLSAINYGYTF.

Here the CDR3 DNA reads TGCGCCAGCAGCCAAGAACTGGGAGGGAAGTACAATGAGCAGTTCTTC. It specifies CASSQELGGKYNEQFF. The rearrangement joins TRBV4-1 to TRBJ2-1; the match to TRBD2 covers 7 bases. CDR1 MGHRA and CDR2 YSYEKL come from the germline V gene. This CDR3 region has 16 residues. V trimming: 0 bases; J trimming: 4 bases; junction bases outside the gene matches: 6.

The J gene is TRBJ2-7, the V gene TRBV10-3, with 9 bases lining up with TRBD1. The CDR3 is 16 residues long. Germline CDR1 is ENHRY and CDR2 is SYGVKD. The ends lost 10 bases at V and 1 base at J; junction bases unmatched: 14. The CDR3, as DNA: TGTGCCACGACAACAAACAGGGGGCCCGTATCCTACGAGCAGTACTTC. Translation: CATTTNRGPVSYEQYF.

The chain joins TRBV6-1 to TRBJ2-3; perhaps TRBD2 as D (6 bases). Looked up from germline, CDR1 is MNHNS and CDR2 is SASEGT. The CDR3 loop spans 12 amino acids. V lost 3 bases and J lost 5, with 6 bases in between. This chain's CDR3 is CASSERGDTQYF. In DNA, the CDR3 is TGTGCCAGCAGTGAGCGGGGAGATACGCAGTATTTT.

The genes are TRBV10-3 and TRBJ2-7; D tentatively fits TRBD1 or TRBD2 (5 bases each). V dropped 5 bases and J dropped 2 bases, with 10 bases sitting between them. The CDR3 sequence is 13 residues long. Germline CDR1 reads ENHRY; CDR2 reads SYGVKD. The CDR3 reads CAISRDAAYEQYF. The CDR3 region has the DNA TGTGCCATCAGTCGGGACGCTGCCTACGAGCAGTACTTC.

This clone was seen more than once but under ten times. The chain combines TRBV7-9 with TRBJ2-6; either TRBD1 or TRBD2 may fit D (6 bases each). CDR1 is SEHNR and CDR2 is FQNEAQ in the germline V gene (reference sequence). The CDR3 sequence is 14 residues long. The V end was cut by 5 bases, the J end by 4 bases, with 9 bases between. The DNA for the CDR3 is TGTGCCAGCAGCGGGGGGCAAGGGGCCAACGTCCTGACTTTC. It is translated as CASSGGQGANVLTF.

The V call is TRBV29-1, the J call TRBJ2-7; TRBD2 matches at 10 bases. Germline CDR1 and CDR2: SQVTM and ANQGSEA. The V gene end was trimmed by 2 bases and the J gene end by 2 bases; junction bases not matched to a gene: 3. The CDR3 runs 14 residues. The CDR3, as DNA: TGCAGCGTTGAAACTAGCGGGACACCCTACGAGCAGTACTTC. Translated: CSVETSGTPYEQYF.

The rearrangement uses TRBV5-1 and TRBJ2-2; D is unclear. With 0 bases removed from V and 0 bases from J, the gap between germline ends came to 6 bases. This CDR3 region has 15 residues. From germline, CDR1 is SGHRS and CDR2 YFSETQ. CDR3 protein: CASSLAASNTGELFF. In DNA, the CDR3 is TGCGCCAGCAGCTTGGCAGCGTCGAACACCGGGGAGCTGTTTTTT.

This clone was counted only a few times. This rearrangement joins TRBV6-1 to TRBJ2-1; 8 nucleotides align to TRBD2. J was trimmed by 0 bases and V by 3 bases; bases with no gene match: 4. Germline loops: CDR1 MNHNS, CDR2 SASEGT. CDR3 length: 16 residues. The CDR3 here is CASSDLAGFSYNEQFF. CDR3 sequence (DNA): TGTGCCAGCAGTGACCTAGCGGGCTTCTCCTACAATGAGCAGTTCTTC.